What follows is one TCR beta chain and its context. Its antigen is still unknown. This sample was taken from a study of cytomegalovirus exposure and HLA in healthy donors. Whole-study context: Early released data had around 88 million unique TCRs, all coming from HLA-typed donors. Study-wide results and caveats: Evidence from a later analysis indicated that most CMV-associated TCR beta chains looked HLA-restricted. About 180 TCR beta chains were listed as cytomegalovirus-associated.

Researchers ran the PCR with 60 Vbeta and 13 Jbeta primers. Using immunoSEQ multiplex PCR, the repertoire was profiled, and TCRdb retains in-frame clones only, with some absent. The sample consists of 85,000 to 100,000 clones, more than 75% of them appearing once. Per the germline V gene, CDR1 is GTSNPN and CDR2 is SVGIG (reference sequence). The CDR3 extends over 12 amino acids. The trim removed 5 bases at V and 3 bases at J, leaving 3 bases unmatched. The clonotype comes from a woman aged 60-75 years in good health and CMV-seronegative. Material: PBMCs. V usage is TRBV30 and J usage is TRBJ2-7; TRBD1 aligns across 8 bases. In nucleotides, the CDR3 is TGTGCCTGGGGGGGACAGGTCTACGAGCAGTACTTC. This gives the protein CAWGGQVYEQYF. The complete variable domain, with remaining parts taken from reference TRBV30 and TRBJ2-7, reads SQTIHQWPATLVQPVGSPLSLECTVEGTSNPNLYWYRQAAGRGLQLLFYSVGIGQISSEVPQNLSASRPQDRQFILSSKKLLLSDSGFYLCAWGGQVYEQYFGPGTRLTVT.